This T cell receptor (beta chain) is from a study of PD-L1 blockade in urothelial cancer. The overall study: Across blood samples, T cells had a median count of 141,255. Study-level points and caveats: Better survival was predicted when blood TCR clonality before treatment fell below the median.

As for this clone: Its antigen remains unidentified.

As for time point: pretreatment peripheral blood. Sample numbers ranged from 1 to 8 per patient, encompassing pretreatment and on-treatment collections. Here immunoSEQ multiplex PCR was the method, and the copy in TCRdb shows in-frame clones only, minus some. The table lists about 30,000 clones, around 82% of them singletons, with roughly 14% in the top ten. Losses at the gene ends were 1 base for V and 15 bases for J; bases not matched to a gene: 6. This CDR3 is 13 amino acids long. The germline CDR1 and CDR2 sequences are SGHTA and FQGNSA. Specimen: PBMCs, collected around atezolizumab (anti-PD-L1) treatment. This rearrangement joins TRBV7-2 to TRBJ2-1; 10 nucleotides agree with TRBD1. The source of this sequence is a man aged 55 to 70 with urothelial cancer. The CDR3 spells CASSLDRDRGPFF. The CDR3 region has the DNA TGTGCCAGCAGCTTAGATAGGGACAGGGGTCCGTTCTTC. Drawing the rest from reference TRBV7-2 and TRBJ2-1, the complete variable domain is GAGVSQSPSNKVTEKGKDVELRCDPISGHTALYWYRQSLGQGLEFLIYFQGNSAPDKSGLPSDRFSAERTGGSVSTLTIQRTQQEDSAVYLCASSLDRDRGPFFGPGTRLTVL.